Included here is one T cell receptor beta chain sequence, with context. Assignment of participants to cohorts was predicated upon participant-reported clinical history. Within 2 weeks of study entry, exposed participants had contacted a PCR-confirmed or clinician-diagnosed COVID-19 case. The sample comes from a study of blood T cell repertoires in COVID-19. Turning to the study itself: Acute and convalescent COVID-19 samples came from the United States, Italy and Spain. T cells, B-cell-depleted T cells, or PBMCs provided the cDNA or gDNA that served as material.

The method was immunoSEQ multiplex PCR; TCRdb's version includes in-frame clones alone and lacks a portion of them. The profile shows about 140,000 clones, around 80% of them singletons. CDR1 SQVTM and CDR2 ANQGSEA come from the germline V gene. The CDR3 extends over 14 amino acids. V gave up 6 bases and J gave up 0 bases; unmatched junction bases: 4. The source of this sequence is a woman under 30 who had been exposed to COVID-19. The sample was PBMCs or T cells enriched from blood (not recorded which). The V gene is TRBV29-1, the J gene TRBJ1-2, with 10 nucleotides matching TRBD1. The DNA for the CDR3 is TGCAGCGTGACCGGGACAGGGGCTAACTATGGCTACACCTTC. This translates into CSVTGTGANYGYTF.